One and the same sample provided the 23 T cell receptor beta chains below, sequenced in a study of cytomegalovirus exposure and HLA in healthy donors. 13 Jbeta primers and 60 Vbeta primers were used for the PCR. TCRdb's table, derived via immunoSEQ multiplex PCR, lists solely in-frame clones and lacks some. The data hold some 130,000 clones, with 75% to 90% observed a single time. The material sequenced was PBMCs. The receptors stem from a woman aged 40 to 55 in good health and CMV-seronegative.

This chain uses TRBV10-2 with TRBJ2-5; a weak D match, TRBD2 (7 bases). Germline-derived CDR1 and CDR2 are WSHSY and SAAADI. Trimming left V 6 bases short and J 4 bases short, with 12 bases between. This CDR3 is 13 amino acids long. CDR3 amino acids: CASRGGASETQYF. The CDR3 DNA follows: TGCGCCAGCAGGGGGGGGGCCTCAGAGACCCAGTACTTC.

This chain connects TRBV5-1 to TRBJ2-2, with 7 bases identical to TRBD1. V lost 1 base and J lost 0; bases outside the gene matches: 3. CDR3 length: 16 amino acids. Germline assignment: CDR1 SGHRS and CDR2 YFSETQ. In DNA, the CDR3 is TGCGCCAGCAGCTTGTCAGGGGGACCGAACACCGGGGAGCTGTTTTTT. The encoded protein is CASSLSGGPNTGELFF.

The V and J genes are TRBV2 and TRBJ2-7; weak D call: TRBD2 (5 bases). The germline V gene encodes CDR1 SNHLY and CDR2 FYNNEI. The CDR3 contains 15 residues. With 6 bases removed from V and 7 bases from J, the gap between germline ends came to 22 bases. CDR3 nucleotides: TGTGCCAGCAGAGCGGATCCGACCGGATTGGAGGAGCAGTACTTC. Translating gives CASRADPTGLEEQYF. Full variable domain (missing parts from reference TRBV2 and TRBJ2-7): EPEVTQTPSHQVTQMGQEVILRCVPISNHLYFYWYRQILGQKVEFLVSFYNNEISEKSEIFDDQFSVERPDGSNFTLKIRSTKLEDSAMYFCASRADPTGLEEQYFGPGTRLTVT.

The rearrangement joins TRBV6-6 to TRBJ1-1; D is ambiguous. Looked up from germline, CDR1 is MNHNY and CDR2 is SVGAGI (reference sequence). Trimming removed 3 bases from V and 5 bases from J, with 13 bases in between. The CDR3 runs to 14 residues. The CDR3 bases are TGTGCCAGCAGTTATGTCTGGGGAGGGACTGAAGCTTTCTTT. Translation: CASSYVWGGTEAFF.

This chain uses TRBV11-2 with TRBJ1-2; the D gene is possibly TRBD1 (5 bases). Deletions cut 2 bases from V and 2 bases from J, with 12 bases between. This CDR3 is built from 15 residues. Germline V gives CDR1 SGHAT, CDR2 FQNNGV. CDR3 region: CASSLKRGLNYGYTF. In DNA, the CDR3 is TGTGCCAGCAGCTTAAAACGGGGACTAAACTATGGCTACACCTTC.

V is TRBV6-6 and J is TRBJ2-1, with TRBD2 matching over 9 bases. Losses at the gene ends were 5 bases for V and 2 bases for J; bases not matched to a gene: 4. Per germline, CDR1 MNHNY and CDR2 SVGAGI (reference sequence). This CDR3 is 15 amino acids long. This CDR3 is CASSRAGGTYNEQFF. For the CDR3, the DNA is TGTGCCAGCAGTCGAGCGGGGGGAACCTACAATGAGCAGTTCTTC.

This chain links TRBV5-1 with TRBJ2-7; TRBD1 is a possible D gene (6 bases). With 7 bases removed from V and 6 bases from J, the gap between germline ends came to 17 bases. Germline V gene sequence: CDR1 SGHRS, CDR2 YFSETQ. The CDR3 runs 13 residues. CDR3 nucleotide sequence: TGCGCCAGCGCCGGGACCCTACAGGGCGAGCAGTACTTC. Translation: CASAGTLQGEQYF.

The chain carries TRBV7-9 and TRBJ2-1; 13 nucleotides agree with TRBD2. CDR3 size: 15 residues. Trimming at V came to 2 bases and at J to 6 bases, leaving 1 base not matched to a gene. Germline V gene sequence: CDR1 SEHNR, CDR2 FQNEAQ (reference sequence). In DNA form, the CDR3 reads TGTGCCAGCAGCTTAAGGACTAGCGGGAGCAATGAGCAGTTCTTC. This codes for CASSLRTSGSNEQFF. Using reference TRBV7-9 and TRBJ2-1 for the parts outside the CDR3, the full variable domain is DTGVSQNPRHKITKRGQNVTFRCDPISEHNRLYWYRQTLGQGPEFLTYFQNEAQLEKSRLLSDRFSAERPKGSFSTLEIQRTEQGDSAMYLCASSLRTSGSNEQFFGPGTRLTVL.

The chain carries TRBV18 and TRBJ1-2, with D maybe TRBD1 (5 bases). The V gene lost 1 base and the J gene lost 4 bases, with 10 bases spanning the gap. Per germline, CDR1 KGHSH and CDR2 LQKENI. This CDR3 is built from 14 residues. This CDR3 reads CASSPRQLTYGYTF. CDR3 nucleotide sequence: TGTGCCAGCTCACCACGACAGCTCACCTATGGCTACACCTTC. The full variable domain, completed using reference TRBV18 and TRBJ1-2, is NAGVMQNPRHLVRRRGQEARLRCSPMKGHSHVYWYRQLPEEGLKFMVYLQKENIIDESGMPKERFSAEFPKEGPSILRIQQVVRGDSAAYFCASSPRQLTYGYTFGSGTRLTVV.

Concerning this clone itself: Relative to the germline gene, one junction end is altered; a read error may explain this. V is TRBV15 and J is TRBJ2-2; the D gene is possibly TRBD2 (7 bases). CDR1 is LNHNV and CDR2 is YYDKDF in the germline V gene (reference sequence). The CDR3 sequence is 13 residues long. The CDR3 DNA reads TGTGCCACCAGCAGAGATCGGAGGGGGGGGCTGTTTTTT. Encoded protein: CATSRDRRGGLFF.

The chain joins TRBV4-1 to TRBJ2-3; 9 nucleotides line up with TRBD2. Trimming removed 1 base from V and 2 bases from J; junction bases left unmatched: 7. The CDR3 length is 17 residues. The germline V gene has CDR1 MGHRA and CDR2 YSYEKL. CDR3 in amino acids: CASSQAEREAPTDTQYF. CDR3 nucleotides: TGCGCCAGCAGCCAAGCTGAGCGGGAGGCCCCCACAGATACGCAGTATTTT.

The chain is built from TRBV4-3 and TRBJ1-6; 8 bases align to TRBD1. In germline, CDR1 is LGHNA, CDR2 YSLEER. The CDR3 sequence is 19 residues long. The V segment lost 0 bases and the J segment 10 bases; nucleotides outside the gene matches: 17. The CDR3 nucleotides are TGCGCCAGCAGCCAAGAGGGCCTCACCGGGACAGGATTTTTGTCACCCCTCCACTTT. It yields the protein CASSQEGLTGTGFLSPLHF.

This chain uses TRBV29-1 with TRBJ2-3; 15 bases are a match to TRBD2. CDR1 and CDR2 from the germline V gene are SQVTM and ANQGSEA. The CDR3 length is 16 residues. The V gene end was trimmed by 8 bases and the J gene end by 4 bases; junction bases not matched to a gene: 10. This CDR3 reads CSLSGTSGRWADTQYF. The CDR3 bases are TGCAGCCTCTCCGGGACTAGCGGGAGGTGGGCAGATACGCAGTATTTT.

This clone was counted only a few times. The chain joins TRBV4-3 to TRBJ2-2, with 7 bases fitting TRBD1. J gave up 6 bases and V 3 bases, and 10 bases lay outside the gene matches. The CDR3 runs to 16 residues. Germline values: CDR1 LGHNA, CDR2 YSLEER. In DNA, the CDR3 is TGCGCCAGCAGCCATGCTCCCGGGACAGCGTCCGGGGAGCTGTTTTTT. This sequence encodes CASSHAPGTASGELFF.

This clone has only a few counts. The CDR3 DNA reads as TGTGCCAGCAGCCAAAGGGGGGGGGAATTCTACGAGCAGTACTTC. Protein product: CASSQRGGEFYEQYF. This chain uses TRBV7-2 with TRBJ2-7, with a possible D match to TRBD2 (7 bases). Germline V gene data show CDR1 as SGHTA and CDR2 as FQGNSA. The CDR3 has 15 residues. Trimming left V 5 bases short and J 3 bases short, with 17 bases between.

The V call is TRBV9, the J call TRBJ2-5, with D possibly being TRBD1 (6 bases). V lost 3 bases and J 1 base, leaving 10 bases between the germline ends. Germline loops: CDR1 SGDLS, CDR2 YYNGEE. The CDR3 extends over 14 amino acids. The CDR3 region is CASSGGRIQETQYF. The CDR3 DNA is TGTGCCAGCAGCGGGGGGCGGATCCAAGAGACCCAGTACTTC.

This chain uses TRBV7-3 with TRBJ1-1; 11 bases align to TRBD1. The CDR3 extends over 13 amino acids. With 5 bases clipped from V and 10 bases from J, the junction kept 6 bases outside the gene matches. CDR1 and CDR2 (germline): SGHTA, FQGTGA. The CDR3: CASSPGQGAGAFF. The CDR3 nucleotides read TGTGCCAGCAGCCCCGGACAGGGGGCAGGAGCTTTCTTT.

The CDR3 DNA is TGTGCCAGCAGTTTTGTGGGGCCCCCCGAAGCTTTCTTT. Amino acids: CASSFVGPPEAFF. The rearrangement joins TRBV27 to TRBJ1-1; weak D call: TRBD1 (5 bases). Germline CDR1 is MNHEY and CDR2 is SMNVEV (reference sequence). Trimming took off 3 bases at V and 8 bases at J, with 13 bases between the two ends. The CDR3 totals 13 residues.

This chain connects TRBV11-2 to TRBJ2-3; D gene ambiguous. Germline lookup yields CDR1 SGHAT and CDR2 FQNNGV. V lost 8 bases and J 4 bases, leaving 7 bases between the germline ends. This CDR3 has 11 amino acids. The CDR3 DNA sequence: TGTGCCAGCCTTATCTCAGATACGCAGTATTTT. Translated: CASLISDTQYF.

This rearrangement joins TRBV2 to TRBJ1-2; 9 bases match TRBD1. V shed 9 bases, J shed 0 bases, and the junction held 8 bases outside the gene matches. Germline V gene data show CDR1 as SNHLY and CDR2 as FYNNEI. This CDR3 is built from 15 residues. The CDR3 sequence: CARPTGQGSNYGYTF. CDR3 bases: TGTGCCAGACCCACGGGACAGGGCTCTAACTATGGCTACACCTTC.

The CDR3 is CASSEMFSRAQHF. CDR3 coding DNA: TGTGCCAGCAGTGAAATGTTTTCCAGGGCCCAGCATTTT. The chain employs TRBV6-1 and TRBJ1-5; D perhaps matches TRBD1 (5 bases). Trimming cost V 2 bases and J 11 bases, with 13 bases left between them. Germline CDR1 is MNHNS and CDR2 is SASEGT. The CDR3 consists of 13 residues.

Here the CDR3 reads CASSPDRGTEAFF. The CDR3 DNA follows: TGCGCCAGCAGCCCGGACAGGGGCACTGAAGCTTTCTTT. V gene TRBV5-1 combines with J gene TRBJ1-1; 9 bases agree with TRBD1. The CDR3 is 13 residues long. Per the germline V gene, CDR1 is SGHRS and CDR2 is YFSETQ. J was trimmed by 4 bases and V by 4 bases; bases with no gene match: 2.

This clone was detected only once. The chain employs TRBV11-2 and TRBJ1-1; D gene uncertain. The CDR3 length is 13 residues. Trimming stripped 1 base from V and 1 base from J, with 4 bases between. Germline CDR1 SGHAT, CDR2 FQNNGV. The CDR3 spells CASSLGGNTEAFF. The CDR3 bases are TGTGCCAGCAGCTTAGGAGGGAACACTGAAGCTTTCTTT.